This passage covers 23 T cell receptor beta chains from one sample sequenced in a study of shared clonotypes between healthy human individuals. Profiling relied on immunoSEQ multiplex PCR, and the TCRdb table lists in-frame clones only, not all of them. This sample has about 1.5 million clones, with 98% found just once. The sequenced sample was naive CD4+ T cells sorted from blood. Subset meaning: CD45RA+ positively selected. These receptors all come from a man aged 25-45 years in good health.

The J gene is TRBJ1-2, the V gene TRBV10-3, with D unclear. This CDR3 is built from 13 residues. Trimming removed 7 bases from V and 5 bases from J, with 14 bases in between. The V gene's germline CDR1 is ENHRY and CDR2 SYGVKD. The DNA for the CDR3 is TGTGCCATCACACCGGGCCCTGAATATGGCTACACCTTC. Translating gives CAITPGPEYGYTF.

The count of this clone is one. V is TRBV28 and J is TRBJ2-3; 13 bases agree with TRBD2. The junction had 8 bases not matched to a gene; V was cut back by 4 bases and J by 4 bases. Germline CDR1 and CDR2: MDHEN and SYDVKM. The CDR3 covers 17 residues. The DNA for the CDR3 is TGTGCCAGCAGTTCACGGACTAGCGGGAGTGGCCCAGATACGCAGTATTTT. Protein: CASSSRTSGSGPDTQYF. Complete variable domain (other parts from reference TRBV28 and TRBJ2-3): DVKVTQSSRYLVKRTGEKVFLECVQDMDHENMFWYRQDPGLGLRLIYFSYDVKMKEKGDIPEGYSVSREKKERFSLILESASTNQTSMYLCASSSRTSGSGPDTQYFGPGTRLTVL.

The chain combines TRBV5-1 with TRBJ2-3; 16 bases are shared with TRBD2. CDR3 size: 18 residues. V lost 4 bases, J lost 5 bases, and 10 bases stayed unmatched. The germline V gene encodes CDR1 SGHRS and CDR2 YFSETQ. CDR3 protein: CASSLMGLAGGPVDTQYF. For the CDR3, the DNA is TGCGCCAGCAGCCTGATGGGACTAGCGGGAGGGCCAGTAGATACGCAGTATTTT.

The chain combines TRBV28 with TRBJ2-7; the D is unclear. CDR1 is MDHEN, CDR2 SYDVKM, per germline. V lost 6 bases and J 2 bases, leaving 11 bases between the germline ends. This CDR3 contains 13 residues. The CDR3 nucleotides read TGTGCCAGCAGAAACAGAAGACCCTACGAGCAGTACTTC. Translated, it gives CASRNRRPYEQYF. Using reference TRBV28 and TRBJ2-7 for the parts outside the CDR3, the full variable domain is DVKVTQSSRYLVKRTGEKVFLECVQDMDHENMFWYRQDPGLGLRLIYFSYDVKMKEKGDIPEGYSVSREKKERFSLILESASTNQTSMYLCASRNRRPYEQYFGPGTRLTVT.

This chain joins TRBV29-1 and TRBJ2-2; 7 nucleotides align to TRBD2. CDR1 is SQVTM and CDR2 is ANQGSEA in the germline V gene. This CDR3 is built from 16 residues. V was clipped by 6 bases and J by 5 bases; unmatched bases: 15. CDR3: CSVATPGGRWTGELFF. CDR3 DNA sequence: TGCAGCGTCGCAACCCCTGGCGGGAGATGGACCGGGGAGCTGTTTTTT.

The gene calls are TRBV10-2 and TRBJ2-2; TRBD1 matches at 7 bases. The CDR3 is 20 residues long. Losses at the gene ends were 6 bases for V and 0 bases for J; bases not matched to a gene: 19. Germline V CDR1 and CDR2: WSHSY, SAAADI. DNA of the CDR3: TGCGCCAGCAGGACACGGGACAGAACGACGACCCTACCGAACACCGGGGAGCTGTTTTTT. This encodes CASRTRDRTTTLPNTGELFF.

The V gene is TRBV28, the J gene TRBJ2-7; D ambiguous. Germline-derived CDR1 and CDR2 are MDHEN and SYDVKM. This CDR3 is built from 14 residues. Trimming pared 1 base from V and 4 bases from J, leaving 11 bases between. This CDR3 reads CASSLSGSLYEQYF. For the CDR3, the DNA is TGTGCCAGCAGTTTATCGGGCAGTTTATACGAGCAGTACTTC.

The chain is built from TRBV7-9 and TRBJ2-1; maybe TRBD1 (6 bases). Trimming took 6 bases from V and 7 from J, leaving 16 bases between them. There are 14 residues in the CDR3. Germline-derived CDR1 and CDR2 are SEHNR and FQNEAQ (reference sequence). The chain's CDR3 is CASRWVLGANEQFF. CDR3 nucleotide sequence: TGTGCCAGCAGATGGGTATTGGGGGCGAATGAGCAGTTCTTC.

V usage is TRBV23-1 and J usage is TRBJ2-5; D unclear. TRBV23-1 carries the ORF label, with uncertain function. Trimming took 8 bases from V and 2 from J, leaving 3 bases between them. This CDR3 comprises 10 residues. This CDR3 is CASLQETQYF. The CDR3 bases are TGCGCCAGCCTACAAGAGACCCAGTACTTC.

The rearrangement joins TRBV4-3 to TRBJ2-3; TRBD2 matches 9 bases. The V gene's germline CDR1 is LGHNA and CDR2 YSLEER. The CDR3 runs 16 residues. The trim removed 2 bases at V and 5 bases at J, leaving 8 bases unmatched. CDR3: CASSQRTSVTGDTQYF. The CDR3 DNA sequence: TGCGCCAGCAGCCAAAGGACTAGCGTGACGGGAGATACGCAGTATTTT.

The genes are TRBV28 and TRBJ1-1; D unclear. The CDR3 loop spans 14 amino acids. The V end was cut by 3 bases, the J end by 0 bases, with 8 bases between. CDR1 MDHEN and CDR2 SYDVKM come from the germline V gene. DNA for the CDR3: TGTGCCAGCAGTTTCCTAGGGTTGAACACTGAAGCTTTCTTT. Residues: CASSFLGLNTEAFF. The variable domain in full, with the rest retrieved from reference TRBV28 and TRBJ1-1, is DVKVTQSSRYLVKRTGEKVFLECVQDMDHENMFWYRQDPGLGLRLIYFSYDVKMKEKGDIPEGYSVSREKKERFSLILESASTNQTSMYLCASSFLGLNTEAFFGQGTRLTVV.

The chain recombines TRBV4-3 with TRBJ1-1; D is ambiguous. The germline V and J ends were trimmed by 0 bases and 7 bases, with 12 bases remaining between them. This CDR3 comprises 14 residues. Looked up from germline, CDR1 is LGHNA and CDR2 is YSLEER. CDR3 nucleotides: TGCGCCAGCAGCCAAGATACTGGGTCCCGTGAAGCTTTCTTT. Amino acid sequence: CASSQDTGSREAFF.

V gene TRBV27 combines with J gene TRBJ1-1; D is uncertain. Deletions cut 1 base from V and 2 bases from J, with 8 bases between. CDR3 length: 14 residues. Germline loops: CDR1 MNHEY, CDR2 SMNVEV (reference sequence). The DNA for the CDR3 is TGTGCCAGCAGTTTATTAGCATATAACACTGAAGCTTTCTTT. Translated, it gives CASSLLAYNTEAFF.

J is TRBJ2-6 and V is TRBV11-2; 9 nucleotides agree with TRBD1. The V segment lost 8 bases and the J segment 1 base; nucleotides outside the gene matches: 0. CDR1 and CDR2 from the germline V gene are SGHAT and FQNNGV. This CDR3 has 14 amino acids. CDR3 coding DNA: TGTGCCAGCGGACAGGGGTCTGGGGCCAACGTCCTGACTTTC. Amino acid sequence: CASGQGSGANVLTF.

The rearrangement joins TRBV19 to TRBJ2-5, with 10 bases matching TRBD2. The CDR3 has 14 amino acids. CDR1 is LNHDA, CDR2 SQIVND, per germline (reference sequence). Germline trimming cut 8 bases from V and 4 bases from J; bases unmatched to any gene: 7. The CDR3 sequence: CASSSGSVGETQYF. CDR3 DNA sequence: TGTGCCAGTTCTAGCGGGAGCGTTGGAGAGACCCAGTACTTC.

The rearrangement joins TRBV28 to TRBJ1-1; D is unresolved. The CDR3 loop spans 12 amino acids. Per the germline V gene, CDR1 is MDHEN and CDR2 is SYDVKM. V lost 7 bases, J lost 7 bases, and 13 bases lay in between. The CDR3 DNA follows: TGTGCCAGCACCCTAGAATTCGGTGAAGCTTTCTTT. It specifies CASTLEFGEAFF.

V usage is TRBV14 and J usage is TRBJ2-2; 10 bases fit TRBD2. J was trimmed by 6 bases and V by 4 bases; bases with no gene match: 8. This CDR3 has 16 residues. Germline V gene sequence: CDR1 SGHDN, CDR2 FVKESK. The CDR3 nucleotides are TGTGCCAGCAGCCCAGGGAGGCTAGCGGGAGCCGGGGAGCTGTTTTTT. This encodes CASSPGRLAGAGELFF.

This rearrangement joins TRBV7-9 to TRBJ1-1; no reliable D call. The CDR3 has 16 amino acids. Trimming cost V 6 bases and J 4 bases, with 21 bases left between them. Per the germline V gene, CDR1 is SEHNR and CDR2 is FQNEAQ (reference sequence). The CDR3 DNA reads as TGTGCCAGCAGTTCCGACGGATGGGAAAAGAGCACTGAAGCTTTCTTT. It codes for CASSSDGWEKSTEAFF.

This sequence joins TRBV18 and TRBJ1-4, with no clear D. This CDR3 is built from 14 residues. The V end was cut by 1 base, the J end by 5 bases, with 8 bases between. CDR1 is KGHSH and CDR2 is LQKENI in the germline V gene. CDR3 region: CASSPQSENEKLFF. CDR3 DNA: TGTGCCAGCTCACCACAGAGTGAAAATGAAAAACTGTTTTTT.

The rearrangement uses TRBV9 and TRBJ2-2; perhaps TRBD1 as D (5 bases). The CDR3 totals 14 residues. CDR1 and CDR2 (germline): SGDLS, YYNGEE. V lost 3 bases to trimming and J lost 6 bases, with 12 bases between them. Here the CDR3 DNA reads TGTGCCAGCAGCGCCCCAGGGTCTCCCGGGGAGCTGTTTTTT. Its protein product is CASSAPGSPGELFF.

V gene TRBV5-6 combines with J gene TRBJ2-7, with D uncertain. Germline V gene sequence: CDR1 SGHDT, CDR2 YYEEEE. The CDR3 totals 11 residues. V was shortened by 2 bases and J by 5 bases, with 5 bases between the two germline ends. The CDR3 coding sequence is TGTGCCAGCAGCTTTATCAACGAGCAGTACTTC. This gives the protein CASSFINEQYF.

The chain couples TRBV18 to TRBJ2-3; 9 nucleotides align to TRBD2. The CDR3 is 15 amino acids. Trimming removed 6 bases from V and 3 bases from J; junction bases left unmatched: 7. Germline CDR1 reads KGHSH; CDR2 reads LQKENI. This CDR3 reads CASSREREATDTQYF. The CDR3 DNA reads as TGTGCCAGCTCTCGAGAGCGGGAGGCGACAGATACGCAGTATTTT.

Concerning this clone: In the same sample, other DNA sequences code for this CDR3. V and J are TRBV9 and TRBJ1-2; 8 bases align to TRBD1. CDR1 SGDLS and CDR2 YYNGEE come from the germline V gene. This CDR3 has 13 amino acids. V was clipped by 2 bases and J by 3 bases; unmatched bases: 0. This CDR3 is CASSVTGDYGYTF. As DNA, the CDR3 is TGTGCCAGCAGCGTGACAGGGGACTATGGCTACACCTTC.